This record concerns one TCR beta chain sequence. Participants spanned ages 18 to 89 years and resided in 20 to 30 US areas. Donors were grouped by their self-reported clinical history. For recovered donors of Cohort 3, there were two negative PCRs, clearance, or symptom resolution. This sample was taken from a study of blood T cell repertoires in COVID-19. At the level of the study: Nucleic acid was either cDNA or gDNA, and it came from T cells, B-cell-depleted T cells, or PBMCs.

The repertoire was sequenced with immunoSEQ multiplex PCR; TCRdb's copy has only in-frame clones and lacks some. The sample holds roughly 200,000 clones, around 82% seen once. The V gene lost 3 bases and the J gene lost 3 bases, with 13 bases spanning the gap. CDR3 length: 15 residues. Germline CDR1 is SGDLS and CDR2 is YYNGEE. The clonotype comes from a middle-aged man who had recovered from COVID-19. J is TRBJ1-3 and V is TRBV9; tentative D call: TRBD1 (6 bases). Sequencing was done on a sample of PBMCs or T cells enriched from blood (not recorded which). The CDR3, as DNA: TGTGCCAGCAGCGCCGAGACAGGTCGTGGAAACACCATATATTTT. It specifies CASSAETGRGNTIYF.